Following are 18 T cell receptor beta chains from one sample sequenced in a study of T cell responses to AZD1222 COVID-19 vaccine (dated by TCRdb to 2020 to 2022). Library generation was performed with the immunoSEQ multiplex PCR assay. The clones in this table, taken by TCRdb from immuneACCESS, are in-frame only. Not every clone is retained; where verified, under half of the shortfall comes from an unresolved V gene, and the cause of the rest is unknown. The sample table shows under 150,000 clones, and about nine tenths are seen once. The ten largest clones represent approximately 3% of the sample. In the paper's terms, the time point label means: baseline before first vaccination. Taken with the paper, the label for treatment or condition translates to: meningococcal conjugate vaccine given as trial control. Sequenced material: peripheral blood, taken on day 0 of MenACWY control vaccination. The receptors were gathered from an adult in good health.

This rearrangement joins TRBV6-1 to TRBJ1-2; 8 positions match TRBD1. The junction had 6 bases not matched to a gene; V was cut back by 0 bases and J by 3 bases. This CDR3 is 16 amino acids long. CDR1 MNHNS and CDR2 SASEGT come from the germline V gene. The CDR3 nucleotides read TGTGCCAGCAGTGAAGCGAAGGACAGGGCGCACTATGGCTACACCTTC. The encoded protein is CASSEAKDRAHYGYTF.

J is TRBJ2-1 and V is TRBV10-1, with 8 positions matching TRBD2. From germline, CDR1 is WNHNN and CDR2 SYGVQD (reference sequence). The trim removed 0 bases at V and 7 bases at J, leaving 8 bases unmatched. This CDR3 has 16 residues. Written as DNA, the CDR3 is TGCGCCAGCAGTGAGTCTAACGGGGGGGCCAAAAATGAGCAGTTCTTC. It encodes CASSESNGGAKNEQFF.

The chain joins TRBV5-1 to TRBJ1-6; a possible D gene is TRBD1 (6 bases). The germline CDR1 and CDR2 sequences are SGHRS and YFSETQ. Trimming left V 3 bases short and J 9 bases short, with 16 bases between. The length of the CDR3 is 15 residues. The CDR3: CASSSRQAPASPLHF. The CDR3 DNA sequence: TGCGCCAGCAGCTCCCGACAGGCCCCAGCTTCACCCCTCCACTTT.

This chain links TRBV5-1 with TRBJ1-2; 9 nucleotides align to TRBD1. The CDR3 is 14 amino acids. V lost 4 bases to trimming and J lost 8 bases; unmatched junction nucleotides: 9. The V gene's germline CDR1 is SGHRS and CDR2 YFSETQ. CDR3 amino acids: CASSGDRGSAGYTF. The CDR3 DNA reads TGCGCCAGCAGCGGAGACAGGGGGTCGGCGGGCTACACCTTC.

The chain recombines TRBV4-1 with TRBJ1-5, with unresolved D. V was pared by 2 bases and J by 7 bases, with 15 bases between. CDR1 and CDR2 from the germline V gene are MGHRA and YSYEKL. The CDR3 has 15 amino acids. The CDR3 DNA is TGCGCCAGCAGCCAATCCCCTCGGGCGAACCAGCCCCAGCATTTT. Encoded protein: CASSQSPRANQPQHF.

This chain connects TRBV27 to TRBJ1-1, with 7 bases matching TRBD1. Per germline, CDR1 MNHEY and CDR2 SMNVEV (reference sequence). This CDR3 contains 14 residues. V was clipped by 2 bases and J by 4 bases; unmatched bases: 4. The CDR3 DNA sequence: TGTGCCAGCAGTTTAAGGGGGCTGATCACTGAAGCTTTCTTT. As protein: CASSLRGLITEAFF.

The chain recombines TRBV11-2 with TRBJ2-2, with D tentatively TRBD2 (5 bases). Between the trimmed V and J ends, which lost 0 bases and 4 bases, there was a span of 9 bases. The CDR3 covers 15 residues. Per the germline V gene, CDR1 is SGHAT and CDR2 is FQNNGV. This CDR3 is CASSLEPSPTGELFF. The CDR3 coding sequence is TGTGCCAGCAGCTTAGAGCCTAGCCCCACCGGGGAGCTGTTTTTT.

For the CDR3, the DNA is TGTGCCAGCAGTTTTTCCGGGACAGATCAGCCCCAGCATTTT. Translation: CASSFSGTDQPQHF. The chain combines TRBV28 with TRBJ1-5; 7 nucleotides agree with TRBD1. J lost 5 bases, V lost 3 bases, and 4 bases had no gene match. Germline V gene sequence: CDR1 MDHEN, CDR2 SYDVKM. The CDR3 sequence is 14 residues long.

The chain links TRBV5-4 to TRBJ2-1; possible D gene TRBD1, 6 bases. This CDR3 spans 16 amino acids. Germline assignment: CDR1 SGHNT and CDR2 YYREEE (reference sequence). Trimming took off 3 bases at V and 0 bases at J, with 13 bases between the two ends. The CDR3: CASSSQDSSSYNEQFF. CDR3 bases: TGTGCCAGCAGCTCTCAGGACAGTAGCTCCTACAATGAGCAGTTCTTC.

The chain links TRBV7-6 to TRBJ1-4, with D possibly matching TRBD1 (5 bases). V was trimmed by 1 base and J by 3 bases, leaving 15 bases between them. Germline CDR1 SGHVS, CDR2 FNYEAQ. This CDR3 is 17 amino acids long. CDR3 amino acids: CASSLGLVSGPNEKLFF. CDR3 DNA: TGTGCCAGCAGCTTAGGTCTAGTCTCGGGACCTAATGAAAAACTGTTTTTT.

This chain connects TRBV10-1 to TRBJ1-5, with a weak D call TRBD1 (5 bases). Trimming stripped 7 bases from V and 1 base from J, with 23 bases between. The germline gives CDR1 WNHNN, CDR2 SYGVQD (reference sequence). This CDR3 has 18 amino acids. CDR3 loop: CASKEALPDSESNQPQHF. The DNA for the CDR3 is TGCGCCAGCAAGGAGGCCTTACCCGACAGTGAAAGCAATCAGCCCCAGCATTTT.

The CDR3 is CASSPGRGSGYNEQFF. CDR3 DNA sequence: TGCGCCAGCAGCCCCGGCCGAGGGTCAGGATACAATGAGCAGTTCTTC. V is TRBV4-1 and J is TRBJ2-1, with TRBD2 as a possible D gene (5 bases). Looked up from germline, CDR1 is MGHRA and CDR2 is YSYEKL. This CDR3 is 16 amino acids long. V lost 4 bases and J 4 bases, leaving 17 bases between the germline ends.

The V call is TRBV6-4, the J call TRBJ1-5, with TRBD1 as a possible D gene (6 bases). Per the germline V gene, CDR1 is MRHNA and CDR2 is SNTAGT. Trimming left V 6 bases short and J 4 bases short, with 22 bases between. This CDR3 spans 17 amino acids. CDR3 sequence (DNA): TGTGCCAGCAGCTTCCGACAGGAGAGAGATTTTAATCAGCCCCAGCATTTT. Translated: CASSFRQERDFNQPQHF.

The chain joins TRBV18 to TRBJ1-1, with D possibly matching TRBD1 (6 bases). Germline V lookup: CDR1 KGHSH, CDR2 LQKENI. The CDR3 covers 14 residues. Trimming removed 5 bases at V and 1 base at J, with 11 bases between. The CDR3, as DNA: TGTGCCAGCTCAGTCCGGGACAAGAACACTGAAGCTTTCTTT. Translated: CASSVRDKNTEAFF.

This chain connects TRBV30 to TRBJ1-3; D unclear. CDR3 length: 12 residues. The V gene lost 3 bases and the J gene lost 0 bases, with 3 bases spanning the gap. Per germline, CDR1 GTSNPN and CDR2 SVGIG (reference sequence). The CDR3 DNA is TGTGCCTGGAGAAGCTCTGGAAACACCATATATTTT. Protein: CAWRSSGNTIYF.

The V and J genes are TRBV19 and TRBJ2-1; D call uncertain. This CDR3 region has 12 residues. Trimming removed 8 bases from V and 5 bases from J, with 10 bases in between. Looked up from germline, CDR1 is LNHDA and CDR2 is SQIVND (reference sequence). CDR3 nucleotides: TGTGCCAGTCATGGCCTCCACAATGAGCAGTTCTTC. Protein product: CASHGLHNEQFF.

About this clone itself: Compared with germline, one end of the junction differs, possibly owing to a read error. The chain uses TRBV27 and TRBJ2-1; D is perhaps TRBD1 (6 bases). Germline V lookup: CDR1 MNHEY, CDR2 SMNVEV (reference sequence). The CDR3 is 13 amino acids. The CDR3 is CASSFRDRPLMIF. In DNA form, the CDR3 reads TGTGCCAGCAGTTTTCGCGACAGGCCCCTGATGATCTTC.

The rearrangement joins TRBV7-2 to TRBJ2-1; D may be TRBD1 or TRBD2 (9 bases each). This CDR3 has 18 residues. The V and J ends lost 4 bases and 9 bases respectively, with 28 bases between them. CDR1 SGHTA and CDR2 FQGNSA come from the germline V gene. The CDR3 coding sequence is TGTGCCAGCAGCTCGGGACAGGGAAGCGGGAGGTCCATCGGTGAGCAGTTCTTC. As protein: CASSSGQGSGRSIGEQFF.